Described below is a single T cell receptor (beta chain) sequence and its context. Its specificity is unknown. These data are taken from a study of T cells in Graves' hyperthyroidism and ophthalmopathy. RNA transcripts served as the template for amplifying TCR beta CDR3 regions. TCR CDR3 underwent first-round RT-PCR with the HTBI primer set. TCRdb redid the calling of the multiplex PCR reads with MiXCR, one entry per CDR3 protein. The sample carries nearly 750,000 distinct CDR3 sequences, approximately 40% recorded once. Researchers barred patients who had uncontrolled infection, other autoimmune disease, pregnancy or lactation. Study observations and caveats: Stable hyperthyroidism was separated from ophthalmopathy by a model based on 13 V-J features.

V trimming: 1 base; J trimming: 1 base; junction bases outside the gene matches: 0. Per germline, CDR1 DFQATT and CDR2 SNEGSKA (reference sequence). The CDR3 is 14 amino acids. V is TRBV20-1 and J is TRBJ2-3; 9 nucleotides align to TRBD2. Sequences were obtained from blood. The receptor comes from a woman aged 40 to 50 with Graves' hyperthyroidism. The CDR3 region is CSARGTSGTDTQYF. The CDR3 nucleotides read TGCAGTGCTAGAGGGACTAGCGGCACAGATACGCAGTATTTT.